The 31 T cell receptor beta chains given below trace back to one sample, sequenced in a study of blood T cell repertoires in COVID-19. Generated by immunoSEQ multiplex PCR, the TCRdb table keeps only in-frame clones and is missing some. Of more than 60,000 clones in the sample, approximately 80% are singletons; the top ten hold less than 6%. Input material: peripheral blood. The receptors were sampled from a man aged 55-75 years with active or convalescent COVID-19.

The rearrangement joins TRBV25-1 to TRBJ1-2, with D possibly matching TRBD1 (6 bases). Between the trimmed V and J ends, which lost 5 bases and 2 bases, there was a span of 15 bases. The CDR3 consists of 15 residues. Germline loops: CDR1 MGHDK, CDR2 SYGVNS. In DNA, the CDR3 is TGTGCCAGCAGTAGTTTTGGCACAGGGAACTATGGCTACACCTTC. Protein sequence: CASSSFGTGNYGYTF.

The genes are TRBV20-1 and TRBJ2-7; D is uncertain. The germline V and J ends were trimmed by 7 bases and 3 bases, with 10 bases remaining between them. The CDR3 is 11 amino acids. Germline CDR1 reads DFQATT; CDR2 reads SNEGSKA (reference sequence). The CDR3 DNA follows: TGCAGTGTTGACGGAGACTACGAGCAGTACTTC. Its protein product is CSVDGDYEQYF.

The chain has TRBV9 and TRBJ1-2; D gene unclear. The CDR3 length is 14 residues. The V gene's germline CDR1 is SGDLS and CDR2 YYNGEE. V was shortened by 4 bases and J by 8 bases, with 18 bases between the two germline ends. In DNA, the CDR3 is TGTGCCAGCAGCACTTTAGGGAGGACGTCCGGCTACACCTTC. Encoded protein: CASSTLGRTSGYTF.

The chain combines TRBV6-5 with TRBJ1-1; 9 bases line up with TRBD1. The CDR3 is 13 residues long. CDR1 is MNHEY, CDR2 SVGAGI, per germline. J was trimmed by 4 bases and V by 6 bases; bases with no gene match: 3. The CDR3 spells CASRTQGATEAFF. The CDR3 bases are TGTGCCAGCAGAACACAGGGGGCCACTGAAGCTTTCTTT.

This clone was counted a few times. The genes are TRBV6-1 and TRBJ2-7; TRBD1 agrees at 10 bases. Germline lookup yields CDR1 MNHNS and CDR2 SASEGT. The V gene end was trimmed by 0 bases and the J gene end by 1 base; junction bases not matched to a gene: 6. The CDR3 runs 17 residues. CDR3 loop: CASSEARTGQGSYEQYF. The CDR3 DNA is TGTGCCAGCAGTGAAGCGCGTACGGGACAGGGGTCCTACGAGCAGTACTTC.

This clone came up a few times. V gene TRBV6-5 combines with J gene TRBJ1-6; possibly TRBD1 for D (6 bases). The ends were cut back, 2 bases at V and 10 bases at J, with 15 bases in the middle. CDR1 MNHEY and CDR2 SVGAGI come from the germline V gene. This CDR3 contains 15 residues. CDR3 loop: CASSYGGGEGSPLHF. CDR3 nucleotides: TGTGCCAGCAGTTACGGGGGGGGCGAGGGATCACCCCTCCACTTT.

This chain uses TRBV30 with TRBJ1-5, with TRBD1 as a possible D gene (6 bases). In germline, CDR1 is GTSNPN, CDR2 SVGIG (reference sequence). There are 12 residues in the CDR3. The ends were cut back, 3 bases at V and 5 bases at J, with 8 bases in the middle. DNA of the CDR3: TGTGCCTGGAGCCAGGGGCATCAGCCCCAGCATTTT. Protein sequence: CAWSQGHQPQHF.

This clone appeared a few times. This chain uses TRBV18 with TRBJ1-1; 7 nucleotides align to TRBD1. The ends lost 2 bases at V and 3 bases at J; junction bases unmatched: 6. The CDR3 is 15 residues long. Germline lookup yields CDR1 KGHSH and CDR2 LQKENI. The CDR3 spells CASSPAGGPYTEAFF. The CDR3 nucleotides read TGTGCCAGCTCACCAGCAGGGGGACCCTACACTGAAGCTTTCTTT.

J is TRBJ1-2 and V is TRBV4-3, with D possibly TRBD1 on 6 matching bases. Trimming shortened V by 0 bases and J by 7 bases, and 9 bases separated the two germline ends. Germline V gives CDR1 LGHNA, CDR2 YSLEER. The CDR3 consists of 13 residues. CDR3 residues: CASSQDGGAGYTF. CDR3 sequence (DNA): TGCGCCAGCAGCCAAGATGGGGGGGCTGGCTACACCTTC.

The V call is TRBV19, the J call TRBJ2-2, with 8 nucleotides matching TRBD1. The germline V gene encodes CDR1 LNHDA and CDR2 SQIVND (reference sequence). The J segment lost 1 base and the V segment lost 4 bases, leaving 5 bases of the junction unmatched. The CDR3 contains 16 residues. CDR3 bases: TGTGCCAGTAGTACCCGAGGACAGGGGAACACCGGGGAGCTGTTTTTT. Translation gives CASSTRGQGNTGELFF.

The chain has TRBV27 and TRBJ2-1; TRBD2 matches 9 bases. Germline CDR1 is MNHEY and CDR2 is SMNVEV (reference sequence). The CDR3 sequence is 16 residues long. Trimming cost V 6 bases and J 4 bases; bases outside gene matches: 10. This chain's CDR3 is CASREASGAPYNEQFF. The CDR3 DNA is TGTGCCAGCAGGGAAGCTAGCGGGGCCCCATACAATGAGCAGTTCTTC.

In nucleotides, the CDR3 is TGTGCCAGCAGCTTAACAAGGGGGCTTGACACCGGGGAGCTGTTTTTT. Translated: CASSLTRGLDTGELFF. The V and J genes are TRBV7-3 and TRBJ2-2, with 7 bases matching TRBD1. Germline lookup yields CDR1 SGHTA and CDR2 FQGTGA. The CDR3 sequence is 16 residues long. The V and J ends lost 0 bases and 3 bases, in that order; junction bases with no gene match: 4. Variable domain in full (rest from reference TRBV7-3 and TRBJ2-2): GAGVSQTPSNKVTEKGKYVELRCDPISGHTALYWYRQSLGQGPEFLIYFQGTGAADDSGLPNDRFFAVRPEGSVSTLKIQRTERGDSAVYLCASSLTRGLDTGELFFGEGSRLTVL.

The CDR3 protein is CASSQTYNEQFF. The CDR3 nucleotides are TGTGCCAGCAGCCAAACCTACAATGAGCAGTTCTTC. This chain joins TRBV12-3 or TRBV12-4 and TRBJ2-1; D not certain. The CDR3 has 12 residues. Trimming removed 6 bases from V and 2 bases from J, with 5 bases in between.

This clone appeared a single time. The V gene is TRBV25-1, the J gene TRBJ1-1; D not certain. The CDR3 is 13 amino acids. V was cut by 5 bases and J by 2 bases, with 9 bases left in between. The V gene's germline CDR1 is MGHDK and CDR2 SYGVNS. Written as DNA, the CDR3 is TGTGCCAGCAGTAAATTACAAAACACTGAAGCTTTCTTT. Its translation: CASSKLQNTEAFF.

The chain joins TRBV7-3 to TRBJ2-3, with D tentatively TRBD1 (5 bases). The CDR3 contains 13 residues. The V gene lost 5 bases and the J gene lost 2 bases, with 8 bases spanning the gap. Germline-derived CDR1 and CDR2 are SGHTA and FQGTGA. CDR3 region: CASSRQHTDTQYF. CDR3 sequence (DNA): TGTGCCAGCAGCCGACAGCACACAGATACGCAGTATTTT.

The V gene is TRBV24-1, the J gene TRBJ2-5; D might be TRBD1 (5 bases). Germline lookup yields CDR1 KGHDR and CDR2 SFDVKD. V was trimmed by 2 bases and J by 5 bases, leaving 8 bases between them. The length of the CDR3 is 13 residues. The DNA for the CDR3 is TGTGCCACCAGTGATTCCAGGGTGGAGACCCAGTACTTC. Protein sequence: CATSDSRVETQYF.

The rearrangement joins TRBV5-5 to TRBJ2-3; 9 nucleotides match TRBD2. CDR3 length: 16 amino acids. With 1 base clipped from V and 4 bases from J, the junction kept 7 bases outside the gene matches. CDR1 and CDR2 (germline): SGHKS, YYEKEE (reference sequence). In DNA, the CDR3 is TGTGCCAGCAGCTTGAGGGCGGGGGGGAGCGCAGATACGCAGTATTTT. Amino acids: CASSLRAGGSADTQYF.

V usage is TRBV12-3 or TRBV12-4 and J usage is TRBJ2-7, with TRBD1 identical over 7 bases. V shed 9 bases, J shed 3 bases, and the junction held 8 bases outside the gene matches. This CDR3 contains 13 residues. Written as DNA, the CDR3 is TGTGCCAGTTCACGACAGGGATACTACGAGCAGTACTTC. Translated, it gives CASSRQGYYEQYF.

The chain joins TRBV7-2 to TRBJ1-3, with D possibly being TRBD1 (6 bases). This CDR3 is 16 amino acids long. V dropped 4 bases and J dropped 0 bases, with 13 bases sitting between them. Germline V gives CDR1 SGHTA, CDR2 FQGNSA. CDR3 region: CASSYSTGSSGNTIYF. The CDR3 DNA reads as TGTGCCAGCAGCTACAGTACAGGGTCCTCTGGAAACACCATATATTTT.

The CDR3: CASSHLLETQYF. The CDR3 region has the DNA TGTGCCAGCAGTCACTTACTGGAGACCCAGTACTTC. The chain recombines TRBV6-6 with TRBJ2-5; D not resolved. This CDR3 comprises 12 residues. Germline-derived CDR1 and CDR2 are MNHNY and SVGAGI (reference sequence). The V end lost 5 bases, the J end lost 5 bases, and 9 bases lay between the germline ends.

The rearrangement uses TRBV6-5 and TRBJ2-7, with TRBD1 matching 7 bases. Trimming at V came to 6 bases and at J to 3 bases, leaving 5 bases not matched to a gene. There are 13 residues in the CDR3. Germline lookup yields CDR1 MNHEY and CDR2 SVGAGI. CDR3: CASSLRQGYEQYF. The CDR3 DNA sequence: TGTGCCAGCAGCCTCCGACAGGGCTACGAGCAGTACTTC.

V gene TRBV6-2 or TRBV6-3 combines with J gene TRBJ2-1, with 9 bases aligning to TRBD1. Per the germline V gene, CDR1 is MNHEY and CDR2 is SVGEGT. Trimming removed 5 bases from V and 7 bases from J; junction bases left unmatched: 12. This CDR3 spans 16 amino acids. Written as DNA, the CDR3 is TGTGCCAGCAGTAACGGCTTAGGACAGGGGAGGAATGAGCAGTTCTTC. Protein product: CASSNGLGQGRNEQFF.

This chain links TRBV5-4 with TRBJ2-1, with D possibly matching TRBD2 (5 bases). V was trimmed by 3 bases and J by 1 base, leaving 8 bases between them. CDR1 and CDR2 (germline): SGHNT, YYREEE (reference sequence). This CDR3 region has 14 residues. The CDR3 bases are TGTGCCAGCAGCTCCACGGGGTCCTACAATGAGCAGTTCTTC. As protein: CASSSTGSYNEQFF.

V gene TRBV6-6 combines with J gene TRBJ2-5; possible D gene TRBD1, 6 bases. The V gene's germline CDR1 is MNHNY and CDR2 SVGAGI (reference sequence). CDR3 length equals 14 residues. Trimming cost V 2 bases and J 2 bases, with 9 bases left between them. CDR3 region: CASSYPQGQETQYF. For the CDR3, the DNA is TGTGCCAGCAGTTACCCCCAGGGGCAAGAGACCCAGTACTTC.

The chain uses TRBV10-3 and TRBJ2-5, with D perhaps matching TRBD2 (5 bases). V was shortened by 8 bases and J by 4 bases, with 14 bases between the two germline ends. Germline CDR1 and CDR2: ENHRY and SYGVKD. The CDR3 contains 13 residues. This chain's CDR3 is CAIGYSERETQYF. CDR3 nucleotides: TGTGCCATCGGGTATAGCGAACGAGAGACCCAGTACTTC.

The gene calls are TRBV6-5 and TRBJ2-4, with 9 bases that match TRBD1. The CDR3 spans 13 residues. The ends lost 2 bases at V and 7 bases at J; junction bases unmatched: 0. Germline values: CDR1 MNHEY, CDR2 SVGAGI. The CDR3 protein is CASSYDRGNIQYF. CDR3 DNA sequence: TGTGCCAGCAGTTACGACAGGGGGAACATTCAGTACTTC.

This clone showed up just once. V usage is TRBV5-1 and J usage is TRBJ2-5; 9 nucleotides align to TRBD2. V lost 1 base to trimming and J lost 4 bases; unmatched junction nucleotides: 2. This CDR3 region has 14 residues. From germline, CDR1 is SGHRS and CDR2 YFSETQ. The CDR3 nucleotides are TGCGCCAGCAGCTTGCAGCGGGGGGCAGAGACCCAGTACTTC. Translation gives CASSLQRGAETQYF.

The chain recombines TRBV21-1 with TRBJ1-4; the table's D call of TRBD1 was not tested on the DNA. TRBV21-1 is a listed pseudogene. The CDR3 has 16 amino acids. CDR3 residues: CASSPLMGTENEKLFF. In DNA, the CDR3 is TGTGCCAGCAGCCCGCTTATGGGGACAGAAAATGAAAAACTGTTTTTT.

This clone was found a few times. The V gene is TRBV7-9, the J gene TRBJ1-2; no reliable D call. Germline V CDR1 and CDR2: SEHNR, FQNEAQ (reference sequence). The length of the CDR3 is 14 residues. Trimming took 0 bases from V and 2 from J, leaving 7 bases between them. The DNA of the CDR3 is TGTGCCAGCAGCTTAGCGGGCCGGAACTATGGCTACACCTTC. Protein sequence: CASSLAGRNYGYTF. Filled out from reference TRBV7-9 and TRBJ1-2, the complete variable domain reads DTGVSQNPRHKITKRGQNVTFRCDPISEHNRLYWYRQTLGQGPEFLTYFQNEAQLEKSRLLSDRFSAERPKGSFSTLEIQRTEQGDSAMYLCASSLAGRNYGYTFGSGTRLTVV.

The gene calls are TRBV7-2 and TRBJ2-3, with unresolved D. Germline loops: CDR1 SGHTA, CDR2 FQGNSA. The V and J ends lost 1 base and 4 bases respectively, with 9 bases between them. The CDR3 runs to 14 residues. In DNA form, the CDR3 reads TGTGCCAGCAGCTTAGAGAGTTACGCAGATACGCAGTATTTT. Protein sequence: CASSLESYADTQYF.

This rearrangement joins TRBV29-1 to TRBJ2-1; D may be TRBD1 (5 bases). Per germline, CDR1 SQVTM and CDR2 ANQGSEA. V lost 3 bases to trimming and J lost 3 bases, with 12 bases between them. The CDR3 sequence is 14 residues long. CDR3 DNA sequence: TGCAGCGTTGATAAAGGGGCCCTCTACAATGAGCAGTTCTTC. It codes for CSVDKGALYNEQFF.